The 30 T cell receptor beta chains listed next were all sequenced from one sample in a study of cytomegalovirus exposure and HLA in healthy donors. 60 Vbeta and 13 Jbeta primers were used in PCR. Generated by immunoSEQ multiplex PCR, the TCRdb table keeps only in-frame clones and is missing some. This table has about 160,000 clones, 81% appearing once. The sequenced material came from PBMCs. These receptors came from a woman aged 45-65 years in good health and CMV-seronegative.

The gene calls are TRBV7-9 and TRBJ1-5, with 8 bases fitting TRBD1. The CDR3 is made up of 15 amino acids. V lost 5 bases to trimming and J lost 4 bases; unmatched junction nucleotides: 7. CDR1 and CDR2 (germline): SEHNR, FQNEAQ (reference sequence). The CDR3 DNA is TGTGCCAGCAGCCTAGGGACAGGTCTAAATCAGCCCCAGCATTTT. Translation gives CASSLGTGLNQPQHF.

The CDR3 is CASSSGQGANEQYF. CDR3 coding DNA: TGCGCCAGCAGCTCGGGACAGGGGGCCAACGAGCAGTACTTC. V usage is TRBV5-1 and J usage is TRBJ2-7, with 12 bases identical to TRBD1. The V and J ends lost 3 bases and 5 bases, in that order; junction bases with no gene match: 3. This CDR3 is built from 14 residues. Per the germline V gene, CDR1 is SGHRS and CDR2 is YFSETQ.

Of note for this clone: An end of the junction does not agree with germline; a read error may underlie this. The chain has TRBV7-2 and TRBJ2-1; 10 nucleotides line up with TRBD2. The CDR3 has 12 amino acids. Germline V CDR1 and CDR2: SGHTA, FQGNSA. CDR3 in amino acids: CASSPRLAGLVF. The CDR3 coding sequence is TGTGCCAGCAGCCCCCGACTAGCGGGTTTAGTCTTC.

The table lists this clone with a count of one. The chain has TRBV19 and TRBJ2-7, with D perhaps TRBD2 (6 bases). Trimming pared 4 bases from V and 2 bases from J, leaving 12 bases between. This CDR3 contains 14 residues. Per germline, CDR1 LNHDA and CDR2 SQIVND (reference sequence). The DNA of the CDR3 is TGTGCCAGTAGTACCGGGACTGGACCCTACGAGCAGTACTTC. Translated: CASSTGTGPYEQYF.

This chain joins TRBV7-9 and TRBJ1-1; D is unclear. Trimming left V 1 base short and J 4 bases short, with 13 bases between. CDR3 length: 15 residues. Germline assignment: CDR1 SEHNR and CDR2 FQNEAQ (reference sequence). The CDR3 sequence: CASSLEAGYGTEAFF. The CDR3 DNA is TGTGCCAGCAGCTTAGAAGCCGGGTATGGCACTGAAGCTTTCTTT.

The V and J genes are TRBV7-9 and TRBJ2-5; 13 bases align to TRBD2. V trimming: 6 bases; J trimming: 5 bases; junction bases outside the gene matches: 9. The CDR3 covers 16 residues. Germline loops: CDR1 SEHNR, CDR2 FQNEAQ (reference sequence). The CDR3 is CASSSGLAGAEETQYF. In DNA, the CDR3 is TGTGCCAGCAGTTCCGGACTAGCGGGGGCCGAGGAGACCCAGTACTTC.

The chain carries TRBV19 and TRBJ1-5; a possible D gene is TRBD1 (5 bases). The CDR3 is made up of 16 amino acids. The germline V gene has CDR1 LNHDA and CDR2 SQIVND (reference sequence). V was cut by 3 bases and J by 4 bases, with 16 bases left in between. Written as DNA, the CDR3 is TGTGCCAGTAGTATGGCCGCCAGGGCTGGGAATCAGCCCCAGCATTTT. The encoded protein is CASSMAARAGNQPQHF.

This sequence joins TRBV30 and TRBJ2-3; TRBD2 is a possible D gene (6 bases). This CDR3 contains 14 residues. CDR1 and CDR2 (germline): GTSNPN, SVGIG (reference sequence). V shed 2 bases and J shed 1 base, with 10 bases lying between them. CDR3 amino acids: CAWSKLAGTDTQYF. The CDR3 DNA reads as TGTGCCTGGAGTAAATTAGCGGGCACAGATACGCAGTATTTT.

The V call is TRBV4-2, the J call TRBJ2-1; 10 nucleotides line up with TRBD2. V lost 5 bases, J lost 6 bases, and 7 bases stayed unmatched. From germline, CDR1 is LGHNA and CDR2 YNFKEQ. This CDR3 comprises 15 residues. Written as DNA, the CDR3 is TGTGCCAGCAGCTTACTAGCGGGGAGGCCCAATGAGCAGTTCTTC. It is translated as CASSLLAGRPNEQFF.

This clone has only a few counts. The V call is TRBV4-1, the J call TRBJ2-7; D is ambiguous. The CDR3 has 16 amino acids. Trimming shortened V by 1 base and J by 3 bases, and 16 bases separated the two germline ends. In germline, CDR1 is MGHRA, CDR2 YSYEKL. CDR3 coding DNA: TGCGCCAGCAGCCAAGGAGCGACGGCGAATCACTACGAGCAGTACTTC. Protein: CASSQGATANHYEQYF.

The gene calls are TRBV6-6 and TRBJ1-1, with 8 nucleotides matching TRBD1. The CDR3 sequence is 13 residues long. From germline, CDR1 is MNHNY and CDR2 SVGAGI (reference sequence). The ends lost 4 bases at V and 4 bases at J; junction bases unmatched: 2. The CDR3 bases are TGTGCCAGCAGTTCTACAGGGGGCACTGAAGCTTTCTTT. Amino acids: CASSSTGGTEAFF.

The chain combines TRBV6-1 with TRBJ2-1; 9 nucleotides match TRBD2. After removal of 4 bases from V and 3 bases from J, the junction contained 7 bases not matched to a gene. This CDR3 region has 16 residues. CDR1 and CDR2 from the germline V gene are MNHNS and SASEGT. In nucleotides, the CDR3 is TGTGCCAGCAGTGTTAGCGGGAGATTAGGCTACAATGAGCAGTTCTTC. This encodes CASSVSGRLGYNEQFF.

In this sample, this clone turned up once. For the CDR3, the DNA is TGTGCCAGCTCACCAAGGCGGGAGTGGAAGCAGTTCTTC. This codes for CASSPRREWKQFF. The chain links TRBV18 to TRBJ2-1; TRBD2 aligns across 7 bases. There are 13 residues in the CDR3. The V gene's germline CDR1 is KGHSH and CDR2 LQKENI. V shed 2 bases and J 11 bases; nucleotides not matched to a gene: 6.

The chain couples TRBV5-1 to TRBJ1-2, with D maybe TRBD1 (5 bases). V lost 0 bases and J 4 bases, leaving 10 bases between the germline ends. Germline-derived CDR1 and CDR2 are SGHRS and YFSETQ. This CDR3 is 14 amino acids long. CDR3 protein: CASSLGGDSYGYTF. The CDR3 DNA follows: TGCGCCAGCAGCTTGGGGGGGGATTCCTATGGCTACACCTTC.

The chain joins TRBV10-3 to TRBJ2-7, with 9 bases aligning to TRBD1. Germline loops: CDR1 ENHRY, CDR2 SYGVKD. V shed 4 bases and J 5 bases; nucleotides not matched to a gene: 6. The CDR3 consists of 14 residues. The CDR3 DNA sequence: TGTGCCATCAGTGCTGGACAGGGGTGGGACGAGCAGTACTTC. As protein: CAISAGQGWDEQYF.

CDR3 region: CASREGGPYNEQFF. CDR3 DNA: TGTGCCAGCAGAGAAGGGGGCCCTTACAATGAGCAGTTCTTC. The chain couples TRBV6-5 to TRBJ2-1; the match to TRBD1 covers 7 bases. Germline V CDR1 and CDR2: MNHEY, SVGAGI. The CDR3 consists of 14 residues. J gave up 4 bases and V 6 bases, and 6 bases lay outside the gene matches.

J is TRBJ2-7 and V is TRBV28, with 10 positions matching TRBD2. Trimming cost V 5 bases and J 4 bases; bases outside gene matches: 8. Looked up from germline, CDR1 is MDHEN and CDR2 is SYDVKM. This CDR3 is 15 amino acids long. The CDR3 bases are TGTGCCAGCAGTGACCGGACTAGCGGAGCTTACGAGCAGTACTTC. It encodes CASSDRTSGAYEQYF.

The chain links TRBV5-6 to TRBJ1-6; 10 bases fit TRBD1. The J segment lost 7 bases and the V segment lost 4 bases, leaving 14 bases of the junction unmatched. This CDR3 region has 18 residues. From germline, CDR1 is SGHDT and CDR2 YYEEEE. The CDR3 here is CASSQRQSRTGGNSPLHF. CDR3 nucleotides: TGTGCCAGCAGCCAAAGACAAAGCCGGACAGGGGGGAATTCACCCCTCCACTTT.

CDR3 sequence: CASREDSGVGNQPQHF. CDR3 sequence (DNA): TGTGCCAGCAGGGAGGACAGCGGGGTTGGGAATCAGCCCCAGCATTTT. J is TRBJ1-5 and V is TRBV2, with a tentative D call TRBD1 (6 bases). CDR1 is SNHLY and CDR2 is FYNNEI in the germline V gene. V was pared by 6 bases and J by 4 bases, with 19 bases between. This CDR3 spans 16 amino acids.

The chain has TRBV7-6 and TRBJ2-3, with 9 nucleotides matching TRBD1. Trimming at V came to 5 bases and at J to 5 bases, leaving 11 bases not matched to a gene. The CDR3 runs to 16 residues. Per germline, CDR1 SGHVS and CDR2 FNYEAQ. The DNA for the CDR3 is TGTGCCAGCAGCCCCTCGGGGACAGGGAGAGGAGATACGCAGTATTTT. It codes for CASSPSGTGRGDTQYF. The whole variable domain, filled in from reference TRBV7-6 and TRBJ2-3, reads GAGVSQSPRYKVTKRGQDVALRCDPISGHVSLYWYRQALGQGPEFLTYFNYEAQQDKSGLPNDRFSAERPEGSISTLTIQRTEQRDSAMYRCASSPSGTGRGDTQYFGPGTRLTVL.

The chain is built from TRBV19 and TRBJ2-5; 14 nucleotides line up with TRBD2. The DNA end is more similar to TRBJ2-7, so the J call may be wrong. The CDR3 has 19 residues. Germline-derived CDR1 and CDR2 are LNHDA and SQIVND (reference sequence). The CDR3 protein is CASSTQAGTSGSPAYEQYF. In nucleotides, the CDR3 is TGTGCCAGTAGTACCCAGGCAGGGACTAGCGGGAGTCCAGCCTACGAGCAGTACTTC.

The gene calls are TRBV5-4 and TRBJ2-7; 11 nucleotides agree with TRBD1. The junction had 5 bases not matched to a gene; V was cut back by 3 bases and J by 6 bases. Germline V CDR1 and CDR2: SGHNT, YYREEE (reference sequence). The CDR3 covers 14 residues. The DNA for the CDR3 is TGTGCCAGCAGCTCGCGGACAGGGGGCAGCGAGCAGTACTTC. Its protein is CASSSRTGGSEQYF. Based on the CDR3 plus reference TRBV5-4 and TRBJ2-7, the full variable domain is ETGVTQSPTHLIKTRGQQVTLRCSSQSGHNTVSWYQQALGQGPQFIFQYYREEENGRGNFPPRFSGLQFPNYSSELNVNALELDDSALYLCASSSRTGGSEQYFGPGTRLTVT.

The chain couples TRBV6-5 to TRBJ1-2, with D maybe TRBD1 (5 bases). The CDR3 is made up of 15 amino acids. CDR1 is MNHEY, CDR2 SVGAGI, per germline. The ends were cut back, 2 bases at V and 7 bases at J, with 17 bases in the middle. This CDR3 is CASSYDPTVRGGYTF. CDR3 DNA sequence: TGTGCCAGCAGTTACGACCCCACGGTAAGGGGTGGCTACACCTTC.

This clone was found a few times. This rearrangement joins TRBV9 to TRBJ2-5; 7 positions agree with TRBD2. Germline V CDR1 and CDR2: SGDLS, YYNGEE. V gave up 0 bases and J gave up 3 bases; unmatched junction bases: 5. This CDR3 contains 15 residues. DNA for the CDR3: TGTGCCAGCAGCGTAGGTCAGGGAGGGAAAGAGACCCAGTACTTC. It encodes CASSVGQGGKETQYF.

This clone has only one observation. J is TRBJ2-3 and V is TRBV6-4; weak D call: TRBD2 (5 bases). Trimming removed 4 bases at V and 5 bases at J, with 10 bases between. This CDR3 has 13 amino acids. Germline V gene lookup returns CDR1 MRHNA and CDR2 SNTAGT. CDR3 DNA sequence: TGTGCCAGCAGTGTGGCCCGGGGAGATACGCAGTATTTT. This sequence encodes CASSVARGDTQYF.

This rearrangement joins TRBV10-3 to TRBJ2-1; the D gene is possibly TRBD2 (6 bases). Germline CDR1 reads ENHRY; CDR2 reads SYGVKD. The CDR3 has 14 residues. Deletions cut 4 bases from V and 10 bases from J, with 17 bases between. As DNA, the CDR3 is TGTGCCATCAGTGGGGGGACTGGGGGGTCGGAGCAGTTCTTC. Its translation: CAISGGTGGSEQFF.

This chain connects TRBV27 to TRBJ1-2, with 9 bases that match TRBD1. The CDR3 runs to 13 residues. V was clipped by 4 bases and J by 5 bases; unmatched bases: 2. The germline gives CDR1 MNHEY, CDR2 SMNVEV (reference sequence). CDR3 amino acids: CASSWTGEYGYTF. In DNA, the CDR3 is TGTGCCAGCAGTTGGACAGGGGAGTATGGCTACACCTTC.

V gene TRBV4-3 combines with J gene TRBJ1-6; 8 positions agree with TRBD1. Germline V gene lookup returns CDR1 LGHNA and CDR2 YSLEER. V was clipped by 0 bases and J by 9 bases; unmatched bases: 7. The CDR3 loop spans 16 amino acids. DNA for the CDR3: TGCGCCAGCAGCCAAGATCGTTCAGGGGGCGGTTCACCCCTCCACTTT. Amino acid sequence: CASSQDRSGGGSPLHF.

This chain uses TRBV19 with TRBJ1-1; tentative D call: TRBD1 (5 bases). The length of the CDR3 is 13 residues. Looked up from germline, CDR1 is LNHDA and CDR2 is SQIVND (reference sequence). V dropped 2 bases and J dropped 4 bases, with 8 bases sitting between them. Written as DNA, the CDR3 is TGTGCCAGTAGTATAAATAGGGGCACTGAAGCTTTCTTT. It is translated as CASSINRGTEAFF.

The CDR3 spells CASSQQGIDGANVLTF. The CDR3 DNA reads TGCGCCAGCAGCCAACAGGGTATAGATGGGGCCAACGTCCTGACTTTC. This chain joins TRBV4-3 and TRBJ2-6; perhaps TRBD1 as D (5 bases). V was clipped by 2 bases and J by 3 bases, with 11 bases between them. Looked up from germline, CDR1 is LGHNA and CDR2 is YSLEER. This CDR3 contains 16 residues.